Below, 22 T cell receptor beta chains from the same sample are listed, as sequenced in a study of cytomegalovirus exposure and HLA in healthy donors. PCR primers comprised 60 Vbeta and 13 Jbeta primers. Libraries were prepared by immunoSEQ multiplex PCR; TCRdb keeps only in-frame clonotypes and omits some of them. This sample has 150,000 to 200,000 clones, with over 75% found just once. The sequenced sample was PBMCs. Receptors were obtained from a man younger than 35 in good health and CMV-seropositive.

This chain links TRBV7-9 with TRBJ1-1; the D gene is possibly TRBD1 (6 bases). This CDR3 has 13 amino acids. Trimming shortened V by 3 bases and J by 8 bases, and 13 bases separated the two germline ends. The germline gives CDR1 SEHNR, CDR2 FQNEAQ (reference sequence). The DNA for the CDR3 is TGTGCCAGCAGCTTGACAGGTAGCCGGGAAGCTTTCTTT. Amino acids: CASSLTGSREAFF.

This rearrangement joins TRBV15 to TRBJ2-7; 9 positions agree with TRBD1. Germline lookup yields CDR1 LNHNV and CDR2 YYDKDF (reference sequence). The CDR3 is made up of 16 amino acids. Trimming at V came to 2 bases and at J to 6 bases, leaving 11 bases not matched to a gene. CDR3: CATSRKPGTGFREQYF. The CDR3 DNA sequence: TGTGCCACCAGCAGAAAACCCGGGACAGGGTTTCGCGAGCAGTACTTC.

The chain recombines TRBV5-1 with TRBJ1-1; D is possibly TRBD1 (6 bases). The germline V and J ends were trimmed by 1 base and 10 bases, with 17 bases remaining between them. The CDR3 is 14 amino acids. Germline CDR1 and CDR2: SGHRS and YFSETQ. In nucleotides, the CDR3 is TGCGCCAGCAGCTTGTTAACGTCGGGACAACCAGCTTTCTTT. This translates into CASSLLTSGQPAFF.

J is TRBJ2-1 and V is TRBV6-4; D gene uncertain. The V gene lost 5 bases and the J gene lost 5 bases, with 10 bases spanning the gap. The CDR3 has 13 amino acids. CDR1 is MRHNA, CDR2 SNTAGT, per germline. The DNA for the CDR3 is TGTGCCAGCAGTTTCGAGGCTAACAATGAGCAGTTCTTC. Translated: CASSFEANNEQFF.

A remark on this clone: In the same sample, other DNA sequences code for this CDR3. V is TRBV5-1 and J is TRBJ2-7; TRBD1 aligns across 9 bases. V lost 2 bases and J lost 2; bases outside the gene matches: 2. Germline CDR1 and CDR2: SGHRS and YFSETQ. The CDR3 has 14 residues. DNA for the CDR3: TGCGCCAGCAGCTTAACAGGGGGCCCCTACGAGCAGTACTTC. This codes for CASSLTGGPYEQYF.

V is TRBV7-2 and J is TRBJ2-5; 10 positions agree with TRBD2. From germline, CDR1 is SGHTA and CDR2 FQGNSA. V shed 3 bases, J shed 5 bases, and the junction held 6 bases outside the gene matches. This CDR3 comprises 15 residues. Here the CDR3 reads CASSFPAGGWETQYF. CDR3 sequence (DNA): TGTGCCAGCAGCTTCCCAGCGGGGGGGTGGGAGACCCAGTACTTC.

The CDR3 nucleotides read TGTGCCAGTAAGAGAGTCTCCATGAACACTGAAGCTTTCTTT. Residues: CASKRVSMNTEAFF. The rearrangement links TRBV19 to TRBJ1-1; no clear D gene. The CDR3 length is 14 residues. The germline gives CDR1 LNHDA, CDR2 SQIVND (reference sequence). The V and J ends lost 7 bases and 0 bases respectively, with 12 bases between them.

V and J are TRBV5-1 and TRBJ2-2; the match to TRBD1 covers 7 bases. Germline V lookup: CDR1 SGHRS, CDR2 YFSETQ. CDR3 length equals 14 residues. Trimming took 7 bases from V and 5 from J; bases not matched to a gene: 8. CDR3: CASSRTGETGELFF. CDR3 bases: TGCGCCAGCTCCCGGACAGGTGAGACCGGGGAGCTGTTTTTT.

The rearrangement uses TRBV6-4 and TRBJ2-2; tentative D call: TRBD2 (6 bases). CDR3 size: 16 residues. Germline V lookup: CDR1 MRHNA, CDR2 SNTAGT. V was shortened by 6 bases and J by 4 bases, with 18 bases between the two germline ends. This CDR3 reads CASSPTGGGITGELFF. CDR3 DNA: TGTGCCAGCAGCCCCACCGGGGGAGGTATCACCGGGGAGCTGTTTTTT.

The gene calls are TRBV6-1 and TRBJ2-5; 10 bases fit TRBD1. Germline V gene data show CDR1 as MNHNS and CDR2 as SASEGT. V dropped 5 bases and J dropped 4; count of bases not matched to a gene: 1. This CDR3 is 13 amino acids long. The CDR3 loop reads CASSWDRGETQYF. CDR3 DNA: TGTGCCAGCAGTTGGGACAGGGGAGAGACCCAGTACTTC.

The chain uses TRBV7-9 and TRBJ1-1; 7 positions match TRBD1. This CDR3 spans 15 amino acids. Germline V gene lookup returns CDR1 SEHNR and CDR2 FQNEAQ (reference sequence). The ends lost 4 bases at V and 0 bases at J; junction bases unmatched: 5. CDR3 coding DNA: TGTGCCAGCAGCTATCCAGGGGGGATGAACACTGAAGCTTTCTTT. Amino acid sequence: CASSYPGGMNTEAFF.

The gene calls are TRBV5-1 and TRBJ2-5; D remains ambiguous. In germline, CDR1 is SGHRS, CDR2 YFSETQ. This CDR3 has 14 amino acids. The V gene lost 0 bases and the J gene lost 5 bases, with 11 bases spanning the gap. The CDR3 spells CASSLGSAEETQYF. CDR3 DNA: TGCGCCAGCAGCTTGGGCAGCGCGGAGGAGACCCAGTACTTC. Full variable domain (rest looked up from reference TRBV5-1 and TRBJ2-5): KAGVTQTPRYLIKTRGQQVTLSCSPISGHRSVSWYQQTPGQGLQFLFEYFSETQRNKGNFPGRFSGRQFSNSRSEMNVSTLELGDSALYLCASSLGSAEETQYFGPGTRLLVL.

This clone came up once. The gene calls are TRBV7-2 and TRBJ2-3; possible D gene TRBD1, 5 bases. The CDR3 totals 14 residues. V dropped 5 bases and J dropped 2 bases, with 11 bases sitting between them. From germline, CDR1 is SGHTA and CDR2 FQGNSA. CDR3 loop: CASSPGWVTDTQYF. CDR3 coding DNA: TGTGCCAGCAGCCCAGGGTGGGTCACAGATACGCAGTATTTT.

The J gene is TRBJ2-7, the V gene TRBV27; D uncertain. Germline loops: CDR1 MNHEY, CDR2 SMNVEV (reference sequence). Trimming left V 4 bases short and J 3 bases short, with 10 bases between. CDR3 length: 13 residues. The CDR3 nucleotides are TGTGCCAGCAGTTCGGGTTACTTCTACGAGCAGTACTTC. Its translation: CASSSGYFYEQYF.

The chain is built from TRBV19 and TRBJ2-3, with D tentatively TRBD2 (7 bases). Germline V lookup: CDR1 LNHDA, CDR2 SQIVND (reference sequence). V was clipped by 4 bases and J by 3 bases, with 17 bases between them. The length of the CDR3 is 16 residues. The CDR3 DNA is TGTGCCAGTAGTACTATTTCGGGGGGCGGGACAGATACGCAGTATTTT. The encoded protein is CASSTISGGGTDTQYF.

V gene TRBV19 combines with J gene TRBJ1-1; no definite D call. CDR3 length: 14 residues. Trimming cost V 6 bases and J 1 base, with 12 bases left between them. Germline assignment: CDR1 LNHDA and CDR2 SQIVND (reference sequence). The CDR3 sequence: CASRAEQPNTEAFF. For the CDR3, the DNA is TGTGCCAGTAGAGCGGAACAGCCGAACACTGAAGCTTTCTTT. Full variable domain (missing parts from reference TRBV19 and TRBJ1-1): DGGITQSPKYLFRKEGQNVTLSCEQNLNHDAMYWYRQDPGQGLRLIYYSQIVNDFQKGDIAEGYSVSREKKESFPLTVTSAQKNPTAFYLCASRAEQPNTEAFFGQGTRLTVV.

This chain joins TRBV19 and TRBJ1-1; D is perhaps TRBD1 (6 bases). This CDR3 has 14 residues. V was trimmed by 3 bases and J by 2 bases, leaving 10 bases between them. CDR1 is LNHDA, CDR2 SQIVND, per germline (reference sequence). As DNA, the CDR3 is TGTGCCAGTAGTATGGGGACAACAAACACTGAAGCTTTCTTT. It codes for CASSMGTTNTEAFF.

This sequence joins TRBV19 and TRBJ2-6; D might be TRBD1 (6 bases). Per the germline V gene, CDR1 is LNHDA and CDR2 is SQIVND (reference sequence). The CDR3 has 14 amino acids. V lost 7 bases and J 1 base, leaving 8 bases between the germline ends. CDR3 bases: TGTGCCAGTACTCAGGGGTCTGGGGCCAACGTCCTGACTTTC. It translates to CASTQGSGANVLTF. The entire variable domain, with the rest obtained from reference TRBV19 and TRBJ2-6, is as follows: DGGITQSPKYLFRKEGQNVTLSCEQNLNHDAMYWYRQDPGQGLRLIYYSQIVNDFQKGDIAEGYSVSREKKESFPLTVTSAQKNPTAFYLCASTQGSGANVLTFGAGSRLTVL.

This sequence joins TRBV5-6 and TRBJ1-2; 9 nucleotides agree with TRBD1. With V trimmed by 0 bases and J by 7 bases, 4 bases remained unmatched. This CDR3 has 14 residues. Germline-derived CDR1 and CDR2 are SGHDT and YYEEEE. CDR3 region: CASSLVGQGGGYTF. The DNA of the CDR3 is TGTGCCAGCAGCTTGGTGGGACAGGGAGGTGGCTACACCTTC.

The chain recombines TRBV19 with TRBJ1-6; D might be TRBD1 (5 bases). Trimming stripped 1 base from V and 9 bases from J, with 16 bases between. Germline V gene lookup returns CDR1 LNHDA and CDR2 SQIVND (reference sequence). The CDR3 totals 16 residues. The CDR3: CASSIVGGAGFSPLHF. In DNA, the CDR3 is TGTGCCAGTAGTATAGTTGGGGGTGCGGGATTTTCACCCCTCCACTTT.

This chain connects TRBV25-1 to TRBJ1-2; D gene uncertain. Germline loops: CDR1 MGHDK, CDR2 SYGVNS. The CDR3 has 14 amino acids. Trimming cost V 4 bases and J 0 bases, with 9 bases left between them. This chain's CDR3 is CASSARSSNYGYTF. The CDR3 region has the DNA TGTGCCAGCAGTGCCAGATCCTCTAACTATGGCTACACCTTC.

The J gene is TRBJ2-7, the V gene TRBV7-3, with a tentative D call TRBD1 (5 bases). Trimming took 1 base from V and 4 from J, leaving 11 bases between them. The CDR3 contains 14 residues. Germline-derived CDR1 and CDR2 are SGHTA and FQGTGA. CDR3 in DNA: TGTGCCAGCAGCTTAAGACCCCAGGGTTACGAGCAGTACTTC. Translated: CASSLRPQGYEQYF.